This TCR beta chain was observed in a study of radiotherapy plus CTLA-4 blockade in lung cancer (dated by TCRdb to 2017 to 2018). Turning to the overall study: Among the enrolled patients, approximately 18% had an objective response, and less than 40% reached disease control. Findings and caveats that apply to the study as a whole: Early dynamic changes in blood T cell clones, together with increased serum interferon-beta after radiation, were reported as the strongest predictors of response. After treatment with radiotherapy and ipilimumab, TCR clones that came from tumors expanded in the peripheral blood.

Focal radiation therapy combined with CTLA-4 blockade (ipilimumab) was tested in patients with chemo-refractory metastatic non-small-cell lung cancer. This clone came up once. This receptor's antigen is unknown. Base qualities are not provided; no much larger clone lies one nucleotide away. Receptor amplification or capture employed the immunoSEQ multiplex PCR assay. TCRdb mirrors the immuneACCESS table, restricted to in-frame sequences. Some clones are absent from its copies; in checked studies, under half trace to an unresolved V gene, and the reason for the others is unknown. In this sample the table shows under 95,000 clones, roughly four fifths of which occur a single time. The ten most abundant clones make up about 0.79% of the sample. The CDR3 covers 14 residues, taking in both the cysteine and the phenylalanine. Of all the DNA, just the CDR3 is kept, 42 bases in frame from base 1. Trimming costs V 3 bases and J 7 bases, and their ends lie 15 bases apart. Via the germline V gene, CDR1 is SNHLY and CDR2 FYNNEI.

In this chain, TRBV2 is recombined with TRBJ1-2, with a tentative D gene TRBD1 over 5 matching bases. This clonotype originated in a human donor with non-small cell lung cancer who had stable disease on radiotherapy plus ipilimumab. The specimen comprised peripheral blood, sampled from a patient treated with radiotherapy plus ipilimumab. The DNA is TGTGCCAGCAGTGATTCCTGGGAGGGGAGTGGCTACACCTTC. Its coded protein is CASSDSWEGSGYTF. Beyond the CDR3, the reference TRBV2 and TRBJ1-2 genes provide the residues; the full variable domain reads: EPEVTQTPSHQVTQMGQEVILRCVPISNHLYFYWYRQILGQKVEFLVSFYNNEISEKSEIFDDQFSVERPDGSNFTLKIRSTKLEDSAMYFCASSDSWEGSGYTFGSGTRLTVV.